This T cell receptor (beta chain) was found in a study of blood T cell repertoires in COVID-19. The recovered donors of Cohort 3 showed two negative PCRs, clearance, or symptom resolution. Sequencing used immunoSEQ multiplex PCR; TCRdb keeps in-frame clones, though not all of them. The table shows about 270,000 clones, with roughly 90% occurring only once. This TCR was recovered from a woman aged 45-59 years who had recovered from COVID-19. Sequenced sample: PBMCs or T cells enriched from blood (not recorded which).

The CDR3 DNA sequence: TGTGCCAGCACCAAGCGGGAGGGGGGCAATGAGCAGTTCTTC. Its protein product is CASTKREGGNEQFF. The gene calls are TRBV2 and TRBJ2-1; 10 nucleotides match TRBD2. Trimming took 7 bases from V and 6 from J; bases not matched to a gene: 6. The CDR3 has 14 residues. Germline CDR1 and CDR2: SNHLY and FYNNEI.